Each of the 5 T cell receptor beta chains below was sequenced from the same sample in a study of blood T cell repertoires in COVID-19 (dated by TCRdb to the early 2020s). Library preparation was by the immunoSEQ multiplex PCR assay. Held by TCRdb, this immuneACCESS table contains in-frame sequences only and omits some clones. Under half of the omission traces to an unresolved V gene where checked; the cause of the rest is unknown. This sample holds about 250,000 clones; over 70% were observed only once. Together, the top ten hold 4.5% to 6.5% of the sample. The sequencing sample was made of peripheral blood. The receptors come from an elderly man with acute or convalescent COVID-19.

V and J are TRBV7-2 and TRBJ2-1; 9 bases fit TRBD2. After removal of 0 bases from V and 4 bases from J, the junction contained 4 bases not matched to a gene. Germline CDR1 and CDR2: SGHTA and FQGNSA. This CDR3 has 16 residues. CDR3 sequence: CASSLAAAGGYNEQFF. CDR3 coding DNA: TGTGCCAGCAGCTTAGCAGCAGCGGGAGGATACAATGAGCAGTTCTTC.

This clone was seen just once. This chain joins TRBV29-1 and TRBJ2-3, with 9 nucleotides matching TRBD2. CDR3 length equals 16 residues. J was trimmed by 0 bases and V by 3 bases; bases with no gene match: 7. CDR1 is SQVTM, CDR2 ANQGSEA, per germline. The CDR3 DNA follows: TGCAGCGTTGATGGGGTGCGGGGGGGAAGCACAGATACGCAGTATTTT. Protein sequence: CSVDGVRGGSTDTQYF.

This rearrangement joins TRBV19 to TRBJ2-3; the D is unclear. V was shortened by 3 bases and J by 2 bases, with 9 bases between the two germline ends. Germline CDR1 and CDR2: LNHDA and SQIVND (reference sequence). The CDR3 totals 14 residues. The CDR3 bases are TGTGCCAGTAGTATGAGATTATTCACAGATACGCAGTATTTT. This codes for CASSMRLFTDTQYF. The entire variable domain, with the rest obtained from reference TRBV19 and TRBJ2-3, is as follows: DGGITQSPKYLFRKEGQNVTLSCEQNLNHDAMYWYRQDPGQGLRLIYYSQIVNDFQKGDIAEGYSVSREKKESFPLTVTSAQKNPTAFYLCASSMRLFTDTQYFGPGTRLTVL.

The chain joins TRBV11-2 to TRBJ2-1; 7 bases fit TRBD1. The CDR3 length is 13 residues. The germline CDR1 and CDR2 sequences are SGHAT and FQNNGV. Trimming cost V 5 bases and J 6 bases; bases outside gene matches: 4. The CDR3 nucleotides read TGTGCCAGCAGCCTAGCAGGGGGCAATGAGCAGTTCTTC. Translating it yields CASSLAGGNEQFF.

Here the CDR3 reads CASSQDKSGMWDQTQYF. The CDR3 bases are TGCGCCAGCAGCCAAGATAAGTCGGGAATGTGGGATCAGACCCAGTACTTC. The chain joins TRBV4-1 to TRBJ2-5; TRBD2 is a possible D gene (5 bases). The CDR3 spans 17 residues. Trimming pared 0 bases from V and 6 bases from J, leaving 20 bases between. Germline CDR1 and CDR2: MGHRA and YSYEKL.